This T cell receptor beta chain appears in the sequencing data of a study of shared clonotypes between healthy human individuals. Measured with immunoSEQ multiplex PCR; TCRdb has only the in-frame clones, and not every one. The sample contains about 2.1 million clones, just under 95% of which appear only once. The germline gives CDR1 SGHAT, CDR2 FQNNGV. Trimming stripped 5 bases from V and 4 bases from J, with 14 bases between. The CDR3 consists of 14 residues. Naive CD8 cells comprised CD45RO-negative, CCR7-positively selected cells, excluding terminally differentiated effector memory CD45RA+ cells.

The clonotype originates from a man between 18 and 29 years old in good health. Some clones in this sample may be carry-over from other donors' samples. The specimen was naive CD8+ T cells from PBMCs. The gene calls are TRBV11-2 and TRBJ1-1, with D possibly being TRBD1 (6 bases). The CDR3 sequence: CASSAYGGLTEAFF. For the CDR3, the DNA is TGTGCCAGCAGCGCGTACGGGGGGCTCACTGAAGCTTTCTTT.